These T cell receptor beta chains were read from a single sample in a study of blood T cells in healthy people across ages. One entry per CDR3 protein, called by TCRdb with MiXCR from the 5' RACE reads. Of roughly 800,000 distinct CDR3 sequences listed, 50% to 65% are singletons. Specimen: blood. These TCRs come from a man older than 75 in good health. Each CDR3 is given with its conserved first and last residue. A D gene is named only where the DNA matches it firmly. Clone size is shown for a subset of rows, as once, few, many or a class of expanded clone.

V gene: TRBV20-1
J gene: TRBJ2-7
D gene: TRBD2
clone size: NA
CDR3 DNA: TGCAGTGCCCACCCGACTAGCGGGAGAAGTAGGAATGAGCAGTACTTC
CDR3 protein: CSAHPTSGRSRNEQYF

V gene: TRBV4-2
J gene: TRBJ2-3
D gene: NA
clone size: NA
CDR3 DNA: TGTGCCAGCAGCCAACCCCGGAGCACAGATACGCAGTATTTT
CDR3 protein: CASSQPRSTDTQYF

V gene: TRBV20-1
J gene: TRBJ2-3
D gene: TRBD2
clone size: NA
CDR3 DNA: TGCAGTGCTGGAACTAGCGGGAGGCACAGATACGCGTATTTT
CDR3 protein: CSAGTSGRHRYAYF

V gene: TRBV12-3/TRBV12-4
J gene: TRBJ1-2
D gene: NA
clone size: NA
CDR3 DNA: TGTGCCAGCAGTTTAAATGGCTACACCTTC
CDR3 protein: CASSLNGYTF

V gene: TRBV12-3/TRBV12-4
J gene: TRBJ1-1
D gene: TRBD1
clone size: NA
CDR3 DNA: TGTGCCAGCAGAGGGGACAGGGGGCATACTGAAGCTTTCTTT
CDR3 protein: CASRGDRGHTEAFF

V gene: TRBV14
J gene: TRBJ2-3
D gene: NA
clone size: few
CDR3 DNA: TGTGCCAGCAGCCGACAACAGGGTCCAGATACGCAGTATTTT
CDR3 protein: CASSRQQGPDTQYF

V gene: TRBV6-1
J gene: TRBJ2-7
D gene: TRBD1
clone size: few
CDR3 DNA: TGTGCCAGCAGTCCCCCCGGGACAGGCTCCTACGAGCAGTACTTC
CDR3 protein: CASSPPGTGSYEQYF

V gene: TRBV5-1
J gene: TRBJ1-1
D gene: NA
clone size: NA
CDR3 DNA: TGCGCCAGCAGCTTGGACAGGCCAAGTTTTGAAGCTTTCTTT
CDR3 protein: CASSLDRPSFEAFF

V gene: TRBV29-1
J gene: TRBJ2-1
D gene: NA
clone size: NA
CDR3 DNA: TGCAACGTTTGGGACAATGAGCAGTTCTTC
CDR3 protein: CNVWDNEQFF

V gene: TRBV5-1
J gene: TRBJ1-5
D gene: NA
clone size: few
CDR3 DNA: TGTGCCAGCAGCTTAGAATCAGGGGGCAATCAGCCCCAGCATTTT
CDR3 protein: CASSLESGGNQPQHF

V gene: TRBV6-5
J gene: TRBJ2-3
D gene: TRBD2
clone size: NA
CDR3 DNA: TGTGCCAGCAGTTACTCCGCTAGCGGGATGACAGATACGCAGTATTTT
CDR3 protein: CASSYSASGMTDTQYF

V gene: TRBV5-4
J gene: TRBJ2-5
D gene: TRBD2
clone size: NA
CDR3 DNA: TGTGCCAGCAGCCTTCCCGTAGCGGGAGGGCAAGAGACCCAGTACTTC
CDR3 protein: CASSLPVAGGQETQYF

V gene: TRBV27
J gene: TRBJ2-7
D gene: NA
clone size: NA
CDR3 DNA: TGTGCCAGCAGTCCCCTACCGGGGAACGAGCAGTACTTC
CDR3 protein: CASSPLPGNEQYF

V gene: TRBV27
J gene: TRBJ2-7
D gene: NA
clone size: few
CDR3 DNA: TGTGCCAGCAGTTTAGGGCGGCCCTCCTACGAGCAGTACTTC
CDR3 protein: CASSLGRPSYEQYF

V gene: TRBV29-1
J gene: TRBJ2-7
D gene: NA
clone size: NA
CDR3 DNA: TGCAGCGTTGTGGGCGAGCCCTACGAGCAGTACTTC
CDR3 protein: CSVVGEPYEQYF

V gene: TRBV28
J gene: TRBJ2-1
D gene: TRBD2
clone size: NA
CDR3 DNA: TGTGCCAGCAGTTCCCCTAGCGGGAGGTCAGATGAGCAGTTCTTC
CDR3 protein: CASSSPSGRSDEQFF

V gene: TRBV20-1
J gene: TRBJ2-3
D gene: TRBD2
clone size: NA
CDR3 DNA: TGCAGTGTTAGGGGCCCGGTGGGAGGGCAAAGATACGCGTATTTT
CDR3 protein: CSVRGPVGGQRYAYF

V gene: TRBV29-1
J gene: TRBJ2-1
D gene: NA
clone size: NA
CDR3 DNA: TGCAGCGTTGAAGCTGGTCAGGGCCTTTCCCACAATGAGCAGTTCTTC
CDR3 protein: CSVEAGQGLSHNEQFF

V gene: TRBV24-1
J gene: TRBJ2-1
D gene: TRBD2
clone size: few
CDR3 DNA: TGTGCCACTTCCCTAGCGGGGGGCTCCTACAATGAGCAGTTCTTC
CDR3 protein: CATSLAGGSYNEQFF

V gene: TRBV5-4
J gene: TRBJ2-5
D gene: TRBD2
clone size: NA
CDR3 DNA: TGTGCCACCAGGGTTGTTAGCGGGAGACAAGAGACCCAGTACTTC
CDR3 protein: CATRVVSGRQETQYF

V gene: TRBV4-1
J gene: TRBJ2-5
D gene: TRBD2
clone size: NA
CDR3 DNA: TGCGCCAGCAGCCATAGGGGACTAGCGGAGAAAGAGACCCAGTACTTC
CDR3 protein: CASSHRGLAEKETQYF

V gene: TRBV9
J gene: TRBJ2-7
D gene: NA
clone size: NA
CDR3 DNA: TGTGCCAGCAGCGTAGGGACAAATACCTACGAGCAGTACTTC
CDR3 protein: CASSVGTNTYEQYF

V gene: TRBV20-1
J gene: TRBJ2-7
D gene: NA
clone size: few
CDR3 DNA: TGCAGTGCTAGAGATCATCGGACGCAATCCTACGAGCAGTACTTC
CDR3 protein: CSARDHRTQSYEQYF

V gene: TRBV27
J gene: TRBJ2-1
D gene: TRBD2
clone size: NA
CDR3 DNA: TGTGCCAGCAGTTTACGCAGCGGGAACAATGAGCAGTTCTTC
CDR3 protein: CASSLRSGNNEQFF

V gene: TRBV6-6
J gene: TRBJ1-2
D gene: NA
clone size: NA
CDR3 DNA: TGTGCCAGCAAAGGGGATTTAGCTAACTATGGCTACACCTTC
CDR3 protein: CASKGDLANYGYTF

V gene: TRBV7-9
J gene: TRBJ2-1
D gene: NA
clone size: NA
CDR3 DNA: TGTGCCAGCAGCCTTGAGGGAGGGGGCTCTTCCAATGAGCAGTTCTTC
CDR3 protein: CASSLEGGGSSNEQFF

V gene: TRBV20-1
J gene: TRBJ2-5
D gene: NA
clone size: few
CDR3 DNA: TGCAGTGCTAGAGATTGGTCTCTACAGGAGTACCAAGAGACCCAGTACTTC
CDR3 protein: CSARDWSLQEYQETQYF

V gene: TRBV9
J gene: TRBJ2-3
D gene: TRBD2
clone size: NA
CDR3 DNA: TGTGCCAGCACCCACAGCGGGAGTTGGGCAGATACGCAGTATTTT
CDR3 protein: CASTHSGSWADTQYF

V gene: TRBV28
J gene: TRBJ1-5
D gene: NA
clone size: once
CDR3 DNA: TGTGCCAGCAGTCTAGCCGGGACGGGCATTCAGCCCCAGCATTTT
CDR3 protein: CASSLAGTGIQPQHF

V gene: TRBV12-3/TRBV12-4
J gene: TRBJ2-7
D gene: TRBD2
clone size: NA
CDR3 DNA: TGTGCCAGCAGTCGGCCTAGCGGGAGTTCCTCCTACGAGCAGTACTTC
CDR3 protein: CASSRPSGSSSYEQYF